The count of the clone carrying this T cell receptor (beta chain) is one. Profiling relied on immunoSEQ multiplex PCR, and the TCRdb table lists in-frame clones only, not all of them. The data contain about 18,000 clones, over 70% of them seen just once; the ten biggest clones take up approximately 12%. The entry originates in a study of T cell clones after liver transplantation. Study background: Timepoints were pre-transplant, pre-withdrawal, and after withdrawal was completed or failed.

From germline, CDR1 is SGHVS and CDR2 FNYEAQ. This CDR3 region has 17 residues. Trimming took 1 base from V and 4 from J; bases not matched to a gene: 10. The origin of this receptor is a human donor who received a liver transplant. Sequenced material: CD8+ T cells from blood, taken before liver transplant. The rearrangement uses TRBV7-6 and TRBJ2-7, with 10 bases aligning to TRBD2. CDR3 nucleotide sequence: TGTGCCAGCAGCTTAGGAGGAGGTACTAGCGGGGCTTACGAGCAGTACTTC. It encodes CASSLGGGTSGAYEQYF.